The rows below give T cell receptor beta chains drawn from one sample of a study of a mutant IDH1 vaccine in newly diagnosed glioma. Only in-frame clones appear in the TCRdb table, and some are missing; sequencing was by immunoSEQ multiplex PCR. Of more than 20,000 clones detected, around 80% appear once; the ten largest clones hold over 7%. Their antigens remain unidentified. The material was PBMCs, obtained from a glioma patient whose treatment included an IDH1 peptide vaccine. Every receptor here comes from a man between 40 and 49 years old with glioma. CDR3s include the opening cysteine and the closing phenylalanine or tryptophan. The D gene is left open where the match is weak. Clone size is not always given. Where it is, it says once, few, many or a class for expanded clones.

CDR3 protein,CDR3 DNA,J gene,clone size,V gene,D gene
CASRPLEGLLNTEAFF,TGTGCCAGCAGACCACTGGAGGGACTCTTGAACACTGAAGCTTTCTTT,TRBJ1-1,NA,TRBV7-8,NA
CASSLTGTEQYF,TGTGCCAGCAGCCTAACAGGGACCGAGCAGTACTTC,TRBJ2-7,NA,TRBV11-2,NA
CASSLGGGDEKLFF,TGCGCCAGCAGCTTGGGTGGGGGGGATGAAAAACTGTTTTTT,TRBJ1-4,NA,TRBV5-1,NA
CASSDRGGAGVKNIQYF,TGCGCCAGCAGTGATAGGGGTGGGGCAGGTGTCAAAAACATTCAGTACTTC,TRBJ2-4,NA,TRBV10-2,NA
CASSSTPVRGAEAFF,TGTGCCAGCAGTTCGACTCCGGTGAGAGGGGCCGAAGCTTTCTTT,TRBJ1-1,NA,TRBV7-8,NA
CASSPLAGEPDTQYF,TGCGCCAGCAGCCCCCTAGCGGGAGAACCAGATACGCAGTATTTT,TRBJ2-3,NA,TRBV4-3,TRBD2
CASSQVSQESSPLHF,TGCGCCAGCAGCCAAGTGTCTCAGGAGTCCTCACCCCTCCACTTT,TRBJ1-6,NA,TRBV4-3,NA
CASSELPNTEAFF,TGTGCCAGCTCAGAACTTCCGAACACTGAAGCTTTCTTT,TRBJ1-1,NA,TRBV18,NA
CASSLGLGRVEQYF,TGTGCCAGCAGCTTAGGCCTCGGACGGGTCGAGCAGTACTTC,TRBJ2-7,NA,TRBV7-9,NA
CASSLGMGGYTF,TGTGCCAGCAGTCTAGGTATGGGGGGCTACACCTTC,TRBJ1-2,NA,TRBV28,NA
CASSSRNSGSRSTDTQYF,TGTGCCAGCAGCTCGAGGAATAGCGGGAGCCGTAGCACAGATACGCAGTATTTT,TRBJ2-3,NA,TRBV11-2,TRBD2
CASSLSQGRETQYF,TGTGCCAGCAGCCTTTCTCAGGGTAGGGAGACCCAGTACTTC,TRBJ2-5,NA,TRBV5-4,NA
CASSLAGGTNEQFF,TGTGCCAGCAGCTTAGCGGGTGGTACCAATGAGCAGTTCTTC,TRBJ2-1,NA,TRBV7-8,NA
CASTFRDRVGTGELFF,TGTGCCAGTACCTTCCGGGACAGGGTAGGCACCGGGGAGCTGTTTTTT,TRBJ2-2,NA,TRBV19,TRBD1
CASRSGLKEKLFF,TGTGCCAGCAGATCAGGGTTAAAGGAAAAACTGTTTTTT,TRBJ1-4,once,TRBV7-2,NA
CAISEDRGLYEQYF,TGTGCCATCAGTGAGGACAGGGGGCTCTACGAGCAGTACTTC,TRBJ2-7,NA,TRBV10-3,TRBD1
CASSYSRQKNTGELFF,TGTGCCAGCAGTTACTCGAGACAAAAGAACACCGGGGAGCTGTTTTTT,TRBJ2-2,once,TRBV6-5,NA
CASSIPGGANQPQHF,TGTGCCAGTAGTATACCAGGGGGCGCGAATCAGCCCCAGCATTTT,TRBJ1-5,NA,TRBV19,TRBD1
CASSLASGRRLYNEQFF,TGTGCCAGCAGCTTGGCTAGCGGGAGGCGCCTGTACAATGAGCAGTTCTTC,TRBJ2-1,NA,TRBV11-2,TRBD2
CASIKGRPATEAFF,TGTGCCAGCATTAAGGGCCGTCCCGCCACTGAAGCTTTCTTT,TRBJ1-1,NA,TRBV6-1,NA
CASRAGVGNTIYF,TGTGCCAGCAGAGCCGGGGTTGGAAACACCATATATTTT,TRBJ1-3,few,TRBV27,NA
CASSTVSGYEKLFF,TGTGCCAGCAGTACGGTCTCGGGGTACGAAAAACTGTTTTTT,TRBJ1-4,few,TRBV2,NA
CASSEINREGYGYTF,TGTGCCAGCAGCGAAATAAACAGGGAGGGCTATGGCTACACCTTC,TRBJ1-2,NA,TRBV9,NA
CASSPIGEYEQYF,TGTGCCAGCAGCCCGATAGGGGAGTACGAGCAGTACTTC,TRBJ2-7,once,TRBV7-6,NA
CASSFLGTRTYEQYF,TGTGCCAGCAGCTTCTTGGGGACTAGGACCTACGAGCAGTACTTC,TRBJ2-7,NA,TRBV5-6,TRBD2
CASSQDWGSNNSPLHF,TGCGCCAGCAGCCAAGATTGGGGTAGTAATAATTCACCCCTCCACTTT,TRBJ1-6,NA,TRBV4-3,NA
CASSVAGGHTNEKLFF,TGTGCCAGCAGCGTAGCAGGGGGCCATACTAATGAAAAACTGTTTTTT,TRBJ1-4,NA,TRBV9,TRBD1
CASSLVLAGSDEQFF,TGTGCCAGCAGCTTAGTGTTAGCGGGCTCCGATGAGCAGTTCTTC,TRBJ2-1,NA,TRBV7-2,TRBD2
CASSIPGLGVNTEAFF,TGTGCCAGTAGTATCCCAGGGTTGGGCGTTAACACTGAAGCTTTCTTT,TRBJ1-1,NA,TRBV19,NA
CASSWDEPFHEQFF,TGCGCCAGCAGCTGGGACGAGCCGTTCCATGAGCAGTTCTTC,TRBJ2-1,NA,TRBV5-1,NA
CASSSPGDANTGELFF,TGTGCCAGCAGTTCCCCCGGGGACGCGAACACCGGGGAGCTGTTTTTT,TRBJ2-2,NA,TRBV2,NA
CASSPGTGREQYF,TGTGCCAGCAGCCCCGGGACAGGCCGCGAGCAGTACTTC,TRBJ2-7,once,TRBV5-6,TRBD1
CASSARQGEGEKLFF,TGTGCCAGCAGCGCCCGACAGGGGGAGGGTGAAAAACTGTTTTTT,TRBJ1-4,NA,TRBV9,TRBD1
CASSQVAGDYEQYF,TGCGCCAGCAGCCAAGTAGCGGGTGACTACGAGCAGTACTTC,TRBJ2-7,NA,TRBV4-1,TRBD2
CSAWDARTDTQYF,TGCAGCGCTTGGGACGCCCGCACAGATACGCAGTATTTT,TRBJ2-3,NA,TRBV29-1,NA
CASSSPWGEAFF,TGTGCCAGCAGCTCCCCTTGGGGAGAAGCTTTCTTT,TRBJ1-1,few,TRBV5-6,NA
CASSSYGGPGTEAFF,TGTGCCAGCAGCTCCTACGGGGGACCGGGCACTGAAGCTTTCTTT,TRBJ1-1,few,TRBV5-5,NA
CASSLYQPGLAGRTSYEQYF,TGTGCCAGCAGTCTCTACCAGCCGGGACTAGCGGGGAGAACCTCCTACGAGCAGTACTTC,TRBJ2-7,NA,TRBV27,TRBD2
CASSPLNTGELFF,TGTGCCAGCAGCCCTTTAAACACCGGGGAGCTGTTTTTT,TRBJ2-2,NA,TRBV7-9,NA
CASSIQGKNEQFF,TGTGCCAGTAGTATCCAGGGAAAGAATGAGCAGTTCTTC,TRBJ2-1,NA,TRBV19,NA
CASSYIGRGPNNEQFF,TGTGCCAGCAGTTACATAGGGAGGGGCCCCAACAATGAGCAGTTCTTC,TRBJ2-1,NA,TRBV6-6,TRBD2
CASSLAGGRTEQYF,TGTGCCAGCAGCTTAGCGGGGGGGCGTACCGAGCAGTACTTC,TRBJ2-7,NA,TRBV7-7,NA
CASSKGQGYNEQFF,TGTGCCAGCTCAAAGGGACAGGGGTACAATGAGCAGTTCTTC,TRBJ2-1,once,TRBV18,TRBD1
CAITDGPTSYNEQFF,TGTGCCATTACCGACGGGCCGACCTCCTACAATGAGCAGTTCTTC,TRBJ2-1,once,TRBV2,NA
CASQPGLVTLSSYNEQFF,TGTGCCTCGCAACCGGGACTAGTTACGTTGTCGTCCTACAATGAGCAGTTCTTC,TRBJ2-1,NA,TRBV19,TRBD2
CASRDQGANQPQHF,TGCGCCAGCAGGGACCAGGGGGCCAATCAGCCCCAGCATTTT,TRBJ1-5,NA,TRBV10-2,TRBD1
CASSENSAPRKAFF,TGTGCCAGCAGTGAAAATTCGGCCCCTAGGAAAGCTTTCTTT,TRBJ1-1,NA,TRBV6-5,NA
CSADLRDEQFF,TGCAGTGCAGATCTCCGGGATGAGCAGTTCTTC,TRBJ2-1,NA,TRBV20-1,NA
CSVGRTGESYEQYF,TGCAGCGTGGGCCGGACAGGGGAATCCTACGAGCAGTACTTC,TRBJ2-7,once,TRBV29-1,TRBD1
CATSQDRAGKNIQYF,TGTGCCACCAGCCAGGACAGGGCTGGCAAAAACATTCAGTACTTC,TRBJ2-4,NA,TRBV15,TRBD1
CASSQSPSKKTNTEAFF,TGTGCCAGCAGCCAATCCCCCTCGAAGAAGACGAACACTGAAGCTTTCTTT,TRBJ1-1,NA,TRBV28,NA
CSAGEAFF,TGCAGCGCGGGTGAGGCTTTCTTT,TRBJ1-1,few,TRBV29-1,NA
CASSLALGGNGYTF,TGTGCCAGCAGCTTAGCGCTGGGAGGGAATGGCTACACCTTC,TRBJ1-2,NA,TRBV7-9,NA
CASSLSGSKNTEAFF,TGCGCCAGCAGCTTGAGTGGCAGTAAGAACACTGAAGCTTTCTTT,TRBJ1-1,few,TRBV5-1,NA
CASSLGGVGNQPQHF,TGTGCCAGCAGCCTGGGGGGCGTCGGCAATCAGCCCCAGCATTTT,TRBJ1-5,NA,TRBV6-5,NA
CASSLGAGPTGELFF,TGTGCCAGCAGCTTGGGGGCGGGCCCCACCGGGGAGCTGTTTTTT,TRBJ2-2,NA,TRBV5-4,NA
CASSLDGSAVYGYTF,TGTGCCAGCAGCTTAGACGGCTCGGCAGTCTATGGCTACACCTTC,TRBJ1-2,NA,TRBV11-2,NA
CASSGGQTNQPQHF,TGTGCCAGTAGTGGGGGACAAACAAATCAGCCCCAGCATTTT,TRBJ1-5,NA,TRBV19,NA
CASSDSTSGANVLTF,TGTGCCAGCAGTGACTCGACATCTGGGGCCAACGTCCTGACTTTC,TRBJ2-6,NA,TRBV6-4,NA